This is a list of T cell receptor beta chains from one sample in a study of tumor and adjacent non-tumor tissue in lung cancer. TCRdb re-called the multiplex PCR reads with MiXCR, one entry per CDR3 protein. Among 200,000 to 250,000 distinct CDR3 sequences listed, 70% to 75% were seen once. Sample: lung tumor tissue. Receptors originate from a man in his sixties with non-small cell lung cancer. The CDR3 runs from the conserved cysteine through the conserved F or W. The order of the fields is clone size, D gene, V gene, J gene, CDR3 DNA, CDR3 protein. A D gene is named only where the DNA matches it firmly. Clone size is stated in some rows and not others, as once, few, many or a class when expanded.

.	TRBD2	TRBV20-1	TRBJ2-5	TGCAGTTCTATAGCGGGGGGGCACCAAGAGACCCAGTACTTC	CSSIAGGHQETQYF
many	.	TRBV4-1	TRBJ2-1	TGCGCCAGCAGCCAAGAAGGAGCGGGTCGCTACAATGAGCAGTTCTTC	CASSQEGAGRYNEQFF
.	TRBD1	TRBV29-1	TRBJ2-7	TGCAACACAAAAAGGGACAGGGCGTCGACGGAGCAGCACTTC	CNTKRDRASTEQHF
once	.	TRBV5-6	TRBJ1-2	TGTGCCAGCAGCTTCCTGGACAGTGATGGCCCTAACTATTGCTACACCTTC	CASSFLDSDGPNYCYTF
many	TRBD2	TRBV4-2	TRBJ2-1	TGTGCCAGCAGCCAAGATCCTAGCGGAATCTACAATGAGCAGTTCTTC	CASSQDPSGIYNEQFF
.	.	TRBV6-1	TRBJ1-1	TGTGCCAGCAGTGAAAGGCCGGGGGACACTGAAACTTTCTTT	CASSERPGDTETFF
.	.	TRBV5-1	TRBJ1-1	TGCGCCAGCACCTTGGAAGTGGCTGAAGCTTTCTTT	CASTLEVAEAFF
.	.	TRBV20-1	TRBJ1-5	TGCAGTGCTAGTGCTAGCGGCTCAACCAGCGAGCCCCAGCATTTT	CSASASGSTSEPQHF
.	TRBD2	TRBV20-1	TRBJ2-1	TGCAGTGCCCTTCGGGCGGGGGGACTTTACAATGAGCAGTTCTTC	CSALRAGGLYNEQFF
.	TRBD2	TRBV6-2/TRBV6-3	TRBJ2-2	TGCGCCAGCAGAGCGGGAACTACAGGGGAGCTGTTTTTT	CASRAGTTGELFF
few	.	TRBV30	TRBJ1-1	TGTGCGTTGGAGCTCCTTCGTTTGGCTTTCTTT	CALELLRLAFF
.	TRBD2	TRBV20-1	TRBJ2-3	TGCAGTGCTAGAGGATTGGAGGGCGGGAGTACAGATACGCAGTATTTT	CSARGLEGGSTDTQYF
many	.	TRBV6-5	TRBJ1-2	TGTGCCAGCAGTTACTCTTCGTTCGGCTATGGCTACACCTTC	CASSYSSFGYGYTF
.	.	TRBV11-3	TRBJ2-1	TGTGCCGGCAGCCCCCGACACTACAATGAGCAGTTCTTC	CAGSPRHYNEQFF
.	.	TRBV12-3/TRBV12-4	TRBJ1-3	TGTGCCAGTCGGACAGCCATCTCTGAAAACACCATATATTTT	CASRTAISENTIYF
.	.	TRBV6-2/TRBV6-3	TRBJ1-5	TGTGCCAGCAGTGGTCGCGGGGCCCCCCGTCAGCCCCAGCATTTT	CASSGRGAPRQPQHF
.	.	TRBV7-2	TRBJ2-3	TGTGCCAGCAAGAGTCGTAGCCTTGATACGCAGTATTTT	CASKSRSLDTQYF
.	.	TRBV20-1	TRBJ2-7	TGCAATGCTACCGGGACCCTGCTAAGCAAGCAGTACTTC	CNATGTLLSKQYF
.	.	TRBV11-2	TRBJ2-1	TGTACCAGCATCCGGGGCAGAGCCCTGTTCTTC	CTSIRGRALFF
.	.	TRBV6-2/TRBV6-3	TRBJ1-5	TGTGCCAGCAGTTACCTCTCGGCCCAGCATTTT	CASSYLSAQHF
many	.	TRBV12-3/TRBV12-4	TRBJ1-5	TGTGCCAGCAGTTTTTGGGGGGCCGGCAATCAGCCCCAGCATTTT	CASSFWGAGNQPQHF
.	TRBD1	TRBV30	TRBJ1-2	TGTGCATGGAGTATCGAGACAGGGGGGACCCTCGGCTACACCTTC	CAWSIETGGTLGYTF
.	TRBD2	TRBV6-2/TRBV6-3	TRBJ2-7	TGTGCCAGCAGTTGGTATGGGGTAGCGGGCTCCTACGAGCAGTACTTC	CASSWYGVAGSYEQYF
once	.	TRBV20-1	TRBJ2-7	TGCAGTTCCCTGGGGTCCGGGGACGAGCAGTACTTC	CSSLGSGDEQYF
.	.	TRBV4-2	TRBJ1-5	TGTGCCAGCACCCAGGGGATCACAGTTACCAGCAATCAGCCCCAGCATTTT	CASTQGITVTSNQPQHF
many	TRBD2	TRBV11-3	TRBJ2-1	TGTGCCAGCAGCCCCGGGGGGGGCTCCTACAATGAGCAGTTCTTC	CASSPGGGSYNEQFF
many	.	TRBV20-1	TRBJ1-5	TGCAGTGCTAGGGCCGGTGGTACAGACCCCAATCAGCCCCAGCATTTT	CSARAGGTDPNQPQHF
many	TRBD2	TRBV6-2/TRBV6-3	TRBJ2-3	TGTGCCAGCAGTTACTCGGAGACTAGCGTTAGGGATACGCAGTATTTT	CASSYSETSVRDTQYF
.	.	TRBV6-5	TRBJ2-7	TGTGTCAGCAGTTACTCGCGGCCGGAGAGAGCCTACGAGCAGTACTTC	CVSSYSRPERAYEQYF
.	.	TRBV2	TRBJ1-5	TGTGCCAGCAGAGAGGTACAATCCAATCAGCCCCAGCATTTT	CASREVQSNQPQHF
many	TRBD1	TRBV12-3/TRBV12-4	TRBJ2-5	TGTGCCAGCACCGTGGGACAGGGGAATAGAGAGACCCAGTACTTC	CASTVGQGNRETQYF
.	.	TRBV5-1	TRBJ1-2	TGCGCCAGCAGTTTGGCCGATGGCAGCTATGGCTACACCTTC	CASSLADGSYGYTF
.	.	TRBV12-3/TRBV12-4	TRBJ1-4	TGTGTCAGCAGAAACCCAACTGGCAAAGAAAAACTGTTTTTT	CVSRNPTGKEKLFF
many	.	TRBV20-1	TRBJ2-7	TGCAGTGCTAGGAAGACTTCGACTAGCTCCTACGAGCAGTACTTC	CSARKTSTSSYEQYF
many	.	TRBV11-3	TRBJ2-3	TGTGCCAGCAGCTTAGTTCATAGGCGCTGGCCGGCGGATACGCAGTATTTT	CASSLVHRRWPADTQYF
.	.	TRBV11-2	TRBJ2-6	TGCGCCTGCAGTCCAACTAACGGGGGAGCCGCTGGGGCCAATGTCCTGACTTTC	CACSPTNGGAAGANVLTF
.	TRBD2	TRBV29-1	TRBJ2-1	TGCAACGCGCATCCTGGGACTAGCGGGAGTCGGCAGTTCTTC	CNAHPGTSGSRQFF
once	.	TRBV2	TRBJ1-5	TGTGTCAGCGCCCCAGGGGATAATCAGCCCCAGCATTTT	CVSAPGDNQPQHF
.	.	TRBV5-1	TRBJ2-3	TGCGCCAGCAGCTTGGTTGTCACAGATACGCAGTATTTT	CASSLVVTDTQYF
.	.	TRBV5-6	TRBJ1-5	TGTGCCGGCAGCTTGTGGAATCAGCCCCAGCATTTT	CAGSLWNQPQHF
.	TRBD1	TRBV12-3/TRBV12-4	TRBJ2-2	TGTATCAGCAGCCACAGGGGGCTTGGCGGGGAGCTGTTTTTT	CISSHRGLGGELFF
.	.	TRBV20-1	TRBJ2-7	TGCAGTACTCGGGGGCCTGGGATCGAGCAGTACTTC	CSTRGPGIEQYF
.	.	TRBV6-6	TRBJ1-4	TGTGCCAGCAGTTATCTAGGGGCGAAGACTAATGAAAAACAGTTTTTT	CASSYLGAKTNEKQFF
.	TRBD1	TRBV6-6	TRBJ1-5	TGTGCCAGCAGTTACTTATATGACAGGGTGCTGAGCAATCAGCCCCGGCATTTT	CASSYLYDRVLSNQPRHF
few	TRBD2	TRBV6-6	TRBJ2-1	TGTGCCAGCAATTACTCGCTAGCGGGATCGTACAATGAGCAGTTCTTC	CASNYSLAGSYNEQFF
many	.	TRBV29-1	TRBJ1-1	TGCAGCGTACACCGGAGACAGCTGGAAGCTTTCTTT	CSVHRRQLEAFF
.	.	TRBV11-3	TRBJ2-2	TGTGCCAGCAGGTCCCGGGGAGCAGGAGGATACAGAGACGGGGAGCTGTTTTTT	CASRSRGAGGYRDGELFF
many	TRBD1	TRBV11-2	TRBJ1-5	TGTGCCAGCAGCCAAAACAGGGGAGGCCATCCTCAGCCCCAGCATTTT	CASSQNRGGHPQPQHF
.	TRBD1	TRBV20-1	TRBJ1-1	TGCAGTGCTAGAGGATACGGAACAGGGGCTTATTACACTGAAGCTTTCTTT	CSARGYGTGAYYTEAFF
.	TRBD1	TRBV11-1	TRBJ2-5	TGTGTCAACAGCCCCTTCGACAGGGGGAAAGAGACCCAGTACTTC	CVNSPFDRGKETQYF
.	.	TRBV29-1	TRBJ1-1	TGCAGCGTTGAAGATAGATGGACGGGGGGAGGAGCGACTGAAGATTTCTTT	CSVEDRWTGGGATEDFF
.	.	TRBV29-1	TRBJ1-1	TGCAGCGGCCGGGACCGAGAAGCTTTCTTT	CSGRDREAFF
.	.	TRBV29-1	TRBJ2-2	TGCAGCGTTTCCAGGGGAAACGCCGGGGAGCTGTTTTTT	CSVSRGNAGELFF
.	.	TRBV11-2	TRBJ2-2	TGTGCCAGCAGCTCGACAGTGATAATTACCTGGGAGCTATTTTTT	CASSSTVIITWELFF
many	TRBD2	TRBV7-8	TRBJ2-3	TGTGCCAGCAGCCCTCTCTGGGGGGTAGCGGGCCGCACAGATACGCAGTATTTT	CASSPLWGVAGRTDTQYF